Shown below are 25 T cell receptor beta chains from a single sample sequenced in a study of T cells in pancreatic ductal adenocarcinoma. No neoadjuvant therapy was given to the selected pancreatic ductal adenocarcinoma patients before their surgery. Repertoires were generated with immunoSEQ multiplex PCR, while TCRdb's copy carries only in-frame clones and drops some. Of 100,000 or so clones listed, more than 90% are singletons. Sequencing input: PBMCs. All receptors derive from a human donor with pancreatic ductal adenocarcinoma.

This chain joins TRBV5-4 and TRBJ2-5; D call uncertain. The CDR3 loop spans 14 amino acids. V shed 0 bases and J shed 2 bases, with 8 bases lying between them. CDR1 is SGHNT and CDR2 is YYREEE in the germline V gene (reference sequence). This CDR3 is CASSLVTVQETQYF. In nucleotides, the CDR3 is TGTGCCAGCAGCTTGGTAACAGTTCAAGAGACCCAGTACTTC.

This rearrangement joins TRBV19 to TRBJ1-4, with TRBD1 identical over 9 bases. With 5 bases clipped from V and 4 bases from J, the junction kept 5 bases outside the gene matches. The CDR3 loop spans 15 amino acids. In germline, CDR1 is LNHDA, CDR2 SQIVND (reference sequence). CDR3 DNA sequence: TGTGCCAGTAGTGCCCACAGGGGGCTTAATGAAAAACTGTTTTTT. Its translation: CASSAHRGLNEKLFF.

This rearrangement joins TRBV30 to TRBJ1-5; D is perhaps TRBD1 (5 bases). V was trimmed by 5 bases and J by 0 bases, leaving 8 bases between them. Germline V lookup: CDR1 GTSNPN, CDR2 SVGIG (reference sequence). The CDR3 is 13 amino acids. CDR3 region: CAWGTVSNQPQHF. The CDR3 nucleotides are TGTGCCTGGGGGACTGTTAGCAATCAGCCCCAGCATTTT.

This clone was detected once. The chain couples TRBV5-4 to TRBJ2-1; TRBD1 matches at 9 bases. The CDR3 extends over 16 amino acids. V was pared by 5 bases and J by 3 bases, with 9 bases of the junction left unmatched. The germline V gene encodes CDR1 SGHNT and CDR2 YYREEE (reference sequence). CDR3 DNA sequence: TGTGCCAGCAGACAGGGGGCAGTAAGCGTCTACAATGAGCAGTTCTTC. Translated: CASRQGAVSVYNEQFF.

This clone was detected only a few times. This is likely an artifact of a read error, given a far larger clone one base away. Other DNA sequences of this sample code for an identical CDR3. This chain links TRBV11-2 with TRBJ2-7, with 10 bases that match TRBD2. The CDR3 is made up of 17 amino acids. Looked up from germline, CDR1 is SGHAT and CDR2 is FQNNGV. Germline trimming cut 5 bases from V and 5 bases from J; bases unmatched to any gene: 15. Written as DNA, the CDR3 is TGTGCCAGCAGCCAAGAGGGAGCTAGCGGGAGTATCGACGAGCAGTACTTC. Its protein is CASSQEGASGSIDEQYF.

This sequence joins TRBV29-1 and TRBJ1-1, with 12 bases aligning to TRBD1. CDR3 length equals 15 residues. CDR1 is SQVTM and CDR2 is ANQGSEA in the germline V gene. V shed 8 bases and J 5 bases; nucleotides not matched to a gene: 12. The CDR3 DNA reads TGCAGCCCTCGGGACAGGGGGCGCGATAGGACTGAAGCTTTCTTT. Translated, it gives CSPRDRGRDRTEAFF. Looking up the rest from reference TRBV29-1 and TRBJ1-1 gives the full variable domain: SAVISQKPSRDICQRGTSLTIQCQVDSQVTMMFWYRQQPGQSLTLIATANQGSEATYESGFVIDKFPISRPNLTFSTLTVSNMSPEDSSIYLCSPRDRGRDRTEAFFGQGTRLTVV.

The chain combines TRBV4-2 with TRBJ1-5; D is possibly TRBD1 (5 bases). Trimming pared 0 bases from V and 7 bases from J, leaving 13 bases between. The CDR3 is made up of 15 amino acids. In germline, CDR1 is LGHNA, CDR2 YNFKEQ. CDR3: CASSQDSEGSQPQHF. The CDR3 coding sequence is TGTGCCAGCAGCCAAGACTCGGAGGGGAGCCAGCCCCAGCATTTT.

The V call is TRBV5-1, the J call TRBJ2-3, with D perhaps TRBD1 (5 bases). The CDR3 contains 14 residues. V dropped 0 bases and J dropped 6 bases, with 11 bases sitting between them. From germline, CDR1 is SGHRS and CDR2 YFSETQ. CDR3 residues: CASSLVGAPDTQYF. CDR3 nucleotide sequence: TGCGCCAGCAGCTTGGTAGGGGCGCCGGATACGCAGTATTTT.

V is TRBV7-3 and J is TRBJ2-3, with 10 bases fitting TRBD2. After removal of 4 bases from V and 5 bases from J, the junction contained 6 bases not matched to a gene. The length of the CDR3 is 15 residues. Looked up from germline, CDR1 is SGHTA and CDR2 is FQGTGA. CDR3 DNA: TGTGCCAGCAGCTCTAGCGGGAGAAGGATAGATACGCAGTATTTT. It specifies CASSSSGRRIDTQYF.

The J gene is TRBJ2-3, the V gene TRBV10-3, with D perhaps matching TRBD2 (6 bases). V dropped 11 bases and J dropped 0 bases, with 15 bases sitting between them. This CDR3 is 14 amino acids long. Germline V CDR1 and CDR2: ENHRY, SYGVKD. The CDR3 DNA is TGTGCCTCCGGGGCGGGAACTAGCACAGATACGCAGTATTTT. It translates to CASGAGTSTDTQYF.

The CDR3 DNA reads TGCGCCAGCAGCCCCAATTTGGAGAGCCGGAATGAGCAGTTCTTC. Its translation is CASSPNLESRNEQFF. The J gene is TRBJ2-1, the V gene TRBV5-1; D is uncertain. This CDR3 spans 15 amino acids. With 4 bases removed from V and 7 bases from J, the gap between germline ends came to 18 bases. CDR1 is SGHRS, CDR2 YFSETQ, per germline. Together with reference TRBV5-1 and TRBJ2-1, the CDR3 gives the full variable domain: KAGVTQTPRYLIKTRGQQVTLSCSPISGHRSVSWYQQTPGQGLQFLFEYFSETQRNKGNFPGRFSGRQFSNSRSEMNVSTLELGDSALYLCASSPNLESRNEQFFGPGTRLTVL.

The V call is TRBV7-2, the J call TRBJ1-2; TRBD1 matches 7 bases. This CDR3 region has 13 residues. J was trimmed by 7 bases and V by 7 bases; bases with no gene match: 9. Per the germline V gene, CDR1 is SGHTA and CDR2 is FQGNSA. Here the CDR3 DNA reads TGTGCCAGCAAATCAGGGGGATCCACTGGCTACACCTTC. It yields the protein CASKSGGSTGYTF.

The chain recombines TRBV2 with TRBJ2-1, with D possibly TRBD2 on 5 matching bases. The CDR3 totals 14 residues. V lost 5 bases and J lost 1, with 9 bases in between. The germline gives CDR1 SNHLY, CDR2 FYNNEI. CDR3 DNA sequence: TGTGCCAGCAGTAGGACTCTATCCTACAATGAGCAGTTCTTC. Its protein product is CASSRTLSYNEQFF.

The chain links TRBV5-1 to TRBJ1-3; 8 bases map to TRBD1. J was trimmed by 0 bases and V by 4 bases; bases with no gene match: 9. CDR3 length: 17 amino acids. Germline assignment: CDR1 SGHRS and CDR2 YFSETQ. In nucleotides, the CDR3 is TGCGCCAGCAGCGGACAGACAGGGGTCTTCTCTGGAAACACCATATATTTT. It is translated as CASSGQTGVFSGNTIYF.

The V gene is TRBV27, the J gene TRBJ1-2; D is unresolved. The V end was cut by 4 bases, the J end by 8 bases, with 14 bases between. CDR1 MNHEY and CDR2 SMNVEV come from the germline V gene (reference sequence). The CDR3 has 13 amino acids. In nucleotides, the CDR3 is TGTGCCAGCAGTTCGCAGACTCTCGGGGGCTACACCTTC. Amino acid sequence: CASSSQTLGGYTF.

There are a few counts of this clone. The chain recombines TRBV19 with TRBJ1-5; 7 bases align to TRBD1. V lost 1 base, J lost 7 bases, and 7 bases stayed unmatched. The CDR3 is made up of 15 amino acids. Germline lookup yields CDR1 LNHDA and CDR2 SQIVND (reference sequence). CDR3 nucleotide sequence: TGTGCCAGTAGTATAGCCACAGGGGTGTTCCAGCCCCAGCATTTT. Translating it yields CASSIATGVFQPQHF.

The chain recombines TRBV9 with TRBJ2-1; 12 bases align to TRBD2. The CDR3 loop spans 17 amino acids. Germline V gene sequence: CDR1 SGDLS, CDR2 YYNGEE. The trim removed 3 bases at V and 1 base at J, leaving 5 bases unmatched. The CDR3 DNA is TGTGCCAGCAGCGGGGGACTAGCGGGTTCTTCCTACAATGAGCAGTTCTTC. Residues: CASSGGLAGSSYNEQFF.

V gene TRBV27 combines with J gene TRBJ2-7, with D possibly TRBD2 on 6 matching bases. Germline V lookup: CDR1 MNHEY, CDR2 SMNVEV (reference sequence). The CDR3 is 14 residues long. V was trimmed by 5 bases and J by 6 bases, leaving 17 bases between them. The CDR3, as DNA: TGTGCCAGCAGTCTCCGGGACTTGCGGGGCGAGCAGTACTTC. Amino acid sequence: CASSLRDLRGEQYF.

The chain joins TRBV19 to TRBJ2-7; 7 bases are a match to TRBD1. V lost 6 bases to trimming and J lost 0 bases; unmatched junction nucleotides: 8. Looked up from germline, CDR1 is LNHDA and CDR2 is SQIVND (reference sequence). This CDR3 has 15 amino acids. CDR3 loop: CASRGSTGDSYEQYF. CDR3 sequence (DNA): TGTGCCAGTAGGGGTTCTACAGGGGACTCCTACGAGCAGTACTTC.

The chain is built from TRBV7-9 and TRBJ2-2; 8 bases align to TRBD2. V shed 0 bases and J 6 bases; nucleotides not matched to a gene: 9. CDR1 and CDR2 (germline): SEHNR, FQNEAQ (reference sequence). CDR3 length equals 17 residues. DNA of the CDR3: TGTGCCAGCAGCTTAGCGGGAAGCGGGAGTTGGGCCGGGGAGCTGTTTTTT. Its translation is CASSLAGSGSWAGELFF.

This clone was seen just once. The rearrangement joins TRBV29-1 to TRBJ2-3; 8 bases align to TRBD1. Trimming took 4 bases from V and 4 from J; bases not matched to a gene: 7. Germline V lookup: CDR1 SQVTM, CDR2 ANQGSEA. The CDR3 has 14 amino acids. This CDR3 reads CSVVQGGWSDTQYF. CDR3 DNA: TGCAGCGTTGTACAGGGGGGTTGGTCAGATACGCAGTATTTT.

The chain uses TRBV5-6 and TRBJ2-7; TRBD2 agrees at 7 bases. Germline CDR1 is SGHDT and CDR2 is YYEEEE. The CDR3 consists of 15 residues. The ends lost 2 bases at V and 3 bases at J; junction bases unmatched: 8. This CDR3 is CASSFGRRGVYEQYF. DNA of the CDR3: TGTGCCAGCAGCTTCGGGCGACGGGGGGTCTACGAGCAGTACTTC. Based on the CDR3 plus reference TRBV5-6 and TRBJ2-7, the full variable domain is DAGVTQSPTHLIKTRGQQVTLRCSPKSGHDTVSWYQQALGQGPQFIFQYYEEEERQRGNFPDRFSGHQFPNYSSELNVNALLLGDSALYLCASSFGRRGVYEQYFGPGTRLTVT.

V is TRBV6-6 and J is TRBJ1-5, with 9 bases identical to TRBD1. The CDR3 extends over 14 amino acids. J gave up 6 bases and V 6 bases, and 6 bases lay outside the gene matches. Germline V gene sequence: CDR1 MNHNY, CDR2 SVGAGI (reference sequence). Written as DNA, the CDR3 is TGTGCCAGCAGCCTGGACAGGGGTGGTCAGCCCCAGCATTTT. This gives the protein CASSLDRGGQPQHF.

This clone was detected once. The DNA for the CDR3 is TGTGCCAGCAGCGTCCGCCACACAGGGCCAAATAGGGGCTACGAGCAGTACTTC. Residues: CASSVRHTGPNRGYEQYF. The V call is TRBV9, the J call TRBJ2-7; TRBD1 might be the D (6 bases). The CDR3 runs 18 residues. V shed 2 bases and J shed 3 bases, with 24 bases lying between them. The germline V gene encodes CDR1 SGDLS and CDR2 YYNGEE. Filled out from reference TRBV9 and TRBJ2-7, the complete variable domain reads DSGVTQTPKHLITATGQRVTLRCSPRSGDLSVYWYQQSLDQGLQFLIQYYNGEERAKGNILERFSAQQFPDLHSELNLSSLELGDSALYFCASSVRHTGPNRGYEQYFGPGTRLTVT.

The chain couples TRBV28 to TRBJ1-4, with D possibly matching TRBD1 (5 bases). CDR3 length equals 16 residues. CDR1 is MDHEN, CDR2 SYDVKM, per germline. With 2 bases removed from V and 0 bases from J, the gap between germline ends came to 10 bases. The CDR3 loop reads CASSLQGVATNEKLFF. As DNA, the CDR3 is TGTGCCAGCAGTTTACAGGGCGTGGCAACTAATGAAAAACTGTTTTTT.